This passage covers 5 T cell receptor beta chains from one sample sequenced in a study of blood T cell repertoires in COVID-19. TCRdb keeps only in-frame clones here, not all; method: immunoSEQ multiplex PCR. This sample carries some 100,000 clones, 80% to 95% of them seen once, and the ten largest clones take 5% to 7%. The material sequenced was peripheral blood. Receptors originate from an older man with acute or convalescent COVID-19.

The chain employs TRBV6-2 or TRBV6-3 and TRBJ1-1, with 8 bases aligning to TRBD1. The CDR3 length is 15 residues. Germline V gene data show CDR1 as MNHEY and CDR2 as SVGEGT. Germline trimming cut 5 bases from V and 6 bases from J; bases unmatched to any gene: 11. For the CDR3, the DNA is TGTGCCAGCAGTCAGGACAGGGCGGGAATGGCTGAAGCTTTCTTT. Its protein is CASSQDRAGMAEAFF.

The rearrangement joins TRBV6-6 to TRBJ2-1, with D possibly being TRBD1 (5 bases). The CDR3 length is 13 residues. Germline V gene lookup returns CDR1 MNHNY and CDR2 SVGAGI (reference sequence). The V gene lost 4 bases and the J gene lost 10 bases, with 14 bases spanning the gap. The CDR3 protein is CASSSAGSMEQFF. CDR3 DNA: TGTGCCAGCAGTTCTGCAGGGTCGATGGAGCAGTTCTTC.

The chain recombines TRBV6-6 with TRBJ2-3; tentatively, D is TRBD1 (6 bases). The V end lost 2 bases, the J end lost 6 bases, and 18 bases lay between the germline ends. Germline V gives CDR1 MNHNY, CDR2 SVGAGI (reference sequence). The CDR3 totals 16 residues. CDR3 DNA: TGTGCCAGCAGTTACCCCGGACTGGGAAGGGGGGATACGCAGTATTTT. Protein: CASSYPGLGRGDTQYF.

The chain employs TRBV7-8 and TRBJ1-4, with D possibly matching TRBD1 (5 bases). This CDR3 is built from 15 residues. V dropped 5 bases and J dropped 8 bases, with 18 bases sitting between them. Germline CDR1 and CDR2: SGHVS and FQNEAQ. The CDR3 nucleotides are TGTGCCAGCAGCGCAACGGACATGTTCGGAGAAAAACTGTTTTTT. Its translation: CASSATDMFGEKLFF.

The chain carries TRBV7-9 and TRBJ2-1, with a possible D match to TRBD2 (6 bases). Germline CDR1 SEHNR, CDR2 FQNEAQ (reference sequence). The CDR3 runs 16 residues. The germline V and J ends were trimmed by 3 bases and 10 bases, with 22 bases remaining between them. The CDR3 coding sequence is TGTGCCAGCAGCTTCCAGGGAATCCGGGAGTCAAGGGAGCAGTTCTTC. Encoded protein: CASSFQGIRESREQFF.